Shown below are 3 T cell receptor beta chains from a single sample sequenced in a study of OX40 agonist ivuxolimab in advanced cancers. Generated by immunoSEQ multiplex PCR, the TCRdb table keeps only in-frame clones and is missing some. Of under 90,000 clones listed, 88% were seen once; the top ten hold around 0.95%. The sequencing here drew on CD4+ or CD8+ T cells sorted from blood, taken in a trial of the OX40 agonist ivuxolimab. The receptors stem from an adult with an advanced solid tumor such as melanoma, head and neck, liver or kidney cancer.

V gene TRBV20-1 combines with J gene TRBJ2-1, with 7 bases identical to TRBD2. The trim removed 3 bases at V and 8 bases at J, leaving 1 base unmatched. Germline-derived CDR1 and CDR2 are DFQATT and SNEGSKA (reference sequence). CDR3 length equals 11 residues. Here the CDR3 reads CSASLADEQFF. The CDR3 DNA follows: TGCAGTGCTAGTCTAGCGGATGAGCAGTTCTTC.

The chain links TRBV18 to TRBJ1-1; D may be TRBD1 (6 bases). CDR1 and CDR2 from the germline V gene are KGHSH and LQKENI. V lost 3 bases and J lost 0, with 11 bases in between. The CDR3 contains 15 residues. For the CDR3, the DNA is TGTGCCAGCTCACCGGTGACAGGCATGAACACTGAAGCTTTCTTT. Translated, it gives CASSPVTGMNTEAFF.

V usage is TRBV5-1 and J usage is TRBJ1-1; D not certain. The CDR3 length is 15 residues. Germline V gene sequence: CDR1 SGHRS, CDR2 YFSETQ. With 4 bases removed from V and 1 base from J, the gap between germline ends came to 14 bases. CDR3 sequence (DNA): TGCGCCAGCAGCCCCCAGCCTTCGTCGAACACTGAAGCTTTCTTT. This encodes CASSPQPSSNTEAFF.